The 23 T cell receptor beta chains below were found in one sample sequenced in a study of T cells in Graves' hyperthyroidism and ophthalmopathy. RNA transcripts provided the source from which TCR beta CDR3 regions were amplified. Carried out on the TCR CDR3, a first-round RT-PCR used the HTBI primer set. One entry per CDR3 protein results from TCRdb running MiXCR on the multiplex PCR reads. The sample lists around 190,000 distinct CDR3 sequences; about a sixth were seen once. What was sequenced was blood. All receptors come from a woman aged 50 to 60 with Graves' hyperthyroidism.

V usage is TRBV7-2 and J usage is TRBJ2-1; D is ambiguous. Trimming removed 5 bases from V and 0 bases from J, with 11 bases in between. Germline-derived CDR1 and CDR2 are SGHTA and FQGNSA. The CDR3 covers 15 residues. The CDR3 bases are TGTGCCAGCAGCCTATACAGTAGCTCCTACAATGAGCAGTTCTTC. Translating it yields CASSLYSSSYNEQFF.

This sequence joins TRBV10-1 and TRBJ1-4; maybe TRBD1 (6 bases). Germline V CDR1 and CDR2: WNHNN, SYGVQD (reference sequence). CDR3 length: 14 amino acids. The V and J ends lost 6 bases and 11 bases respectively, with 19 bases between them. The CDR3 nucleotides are TGCGCCAGCAGCCCCGGGACAACCTCCGGGAAACTGTTTTTT. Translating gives CASSPGTTSGKLFF.

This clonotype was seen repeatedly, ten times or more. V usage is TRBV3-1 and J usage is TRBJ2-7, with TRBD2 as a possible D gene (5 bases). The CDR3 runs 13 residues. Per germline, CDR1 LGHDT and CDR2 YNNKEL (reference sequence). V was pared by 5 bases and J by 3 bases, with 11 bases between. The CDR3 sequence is CASSFRGYYEQYF. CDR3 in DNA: TGTGCCAGCAGCTTCCGGGGTTACTACGAGCAGTACTTC.

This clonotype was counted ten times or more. CDR3 nucleotide sequence: TGTGCCAGCAGCATACAGGGCGTTTATGGCTACACCTTC. It is translated as CASSIQGVYGYTF. The chain recombines TRBV6-2 or TRBV6-3 with TRBJ1-2; perhaps TRBD1 as D (6 bases). Germline lookup yields CDR1 MNHEY and CDR2 SVGEGT. The CDR3 runs 13 residues. V was shortened by 6 bases and J by 5 bases, with 13 bases between the two germline ends.

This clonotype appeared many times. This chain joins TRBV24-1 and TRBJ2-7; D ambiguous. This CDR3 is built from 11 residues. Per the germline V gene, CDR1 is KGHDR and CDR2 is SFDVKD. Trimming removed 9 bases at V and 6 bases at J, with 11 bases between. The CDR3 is CATSALSEQYF. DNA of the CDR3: TGTGCCACCTCCGCGTTAAGCGAGCAGTACTTC.

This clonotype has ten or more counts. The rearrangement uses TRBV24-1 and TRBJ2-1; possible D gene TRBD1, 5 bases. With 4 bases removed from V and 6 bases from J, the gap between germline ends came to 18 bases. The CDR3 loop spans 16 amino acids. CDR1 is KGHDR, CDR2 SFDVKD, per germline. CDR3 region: CATSEGLSAGFNEQFF. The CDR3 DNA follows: TGTGCCACCAGTGAGGGTCTTTCGGCAGGGTTCAATGAGCAGTTCTTC.

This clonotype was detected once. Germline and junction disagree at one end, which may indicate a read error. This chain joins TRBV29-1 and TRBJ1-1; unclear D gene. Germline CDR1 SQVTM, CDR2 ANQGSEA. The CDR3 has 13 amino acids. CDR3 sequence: CSVRVAGGTGAFF. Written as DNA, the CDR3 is TGCAGCGTTAGGGTCGCCGGTGGCACTGGAGCTTTCTTT.

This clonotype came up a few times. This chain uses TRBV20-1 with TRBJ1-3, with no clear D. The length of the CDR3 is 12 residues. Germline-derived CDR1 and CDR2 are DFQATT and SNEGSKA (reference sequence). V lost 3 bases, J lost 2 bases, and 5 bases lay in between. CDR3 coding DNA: TGCAGTGCTAGGAGGACTGGAAACACCATATATTTT. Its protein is CSARRTGNTIYF.

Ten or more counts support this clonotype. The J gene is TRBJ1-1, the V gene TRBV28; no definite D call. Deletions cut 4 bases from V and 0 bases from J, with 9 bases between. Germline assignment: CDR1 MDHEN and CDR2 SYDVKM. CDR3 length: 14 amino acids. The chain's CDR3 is CASSSLTVNTEAFF. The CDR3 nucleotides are TGTGCCAGCAGTTCCCTGACGGTGAACACTGAAGCTTTCTTT.

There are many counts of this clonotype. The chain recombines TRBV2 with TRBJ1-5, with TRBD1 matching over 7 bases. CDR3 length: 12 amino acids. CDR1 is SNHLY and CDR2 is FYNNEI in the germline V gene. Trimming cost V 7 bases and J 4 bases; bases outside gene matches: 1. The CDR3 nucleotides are TGTGCCAGCACGACAGGGAATCAGCCCCAGCATTTT. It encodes CASTTGNQPQHF.

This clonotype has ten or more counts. Here the CDR3 reads CASSPGTRSYNEQFF. CDR3 nucleotide sequence: TGTGCCAGCAGCCCCGGGACTAGATCCTACAATGAGCAGTTCTTC. The chain couples TRBV7-2 to TRBJ2-1; 8 bases agree with TRBD2. Trimming took 5 bases from V and 1 from J; bases not matched to a gene: 4. Germline values: CDR1 SGHTA, CDR2 FQGNSA. The CDR3 runs 15 residues.

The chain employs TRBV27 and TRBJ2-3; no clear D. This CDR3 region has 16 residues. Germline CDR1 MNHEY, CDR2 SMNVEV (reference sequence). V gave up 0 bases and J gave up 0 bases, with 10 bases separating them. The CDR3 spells CASSLSPAISTDTQYF. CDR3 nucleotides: TGTGCCAGCAGTTTATCCCCAGCCATTAGCACAGATACGCAGTATTTT.

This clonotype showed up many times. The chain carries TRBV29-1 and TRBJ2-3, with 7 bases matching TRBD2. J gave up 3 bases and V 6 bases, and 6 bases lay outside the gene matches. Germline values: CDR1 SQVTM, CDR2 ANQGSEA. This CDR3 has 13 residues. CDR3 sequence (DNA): TGCAGCGTCCAATCCGGGGGGACAGATACGCAGTATTTT. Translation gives CSVQSGGTDTQYF.

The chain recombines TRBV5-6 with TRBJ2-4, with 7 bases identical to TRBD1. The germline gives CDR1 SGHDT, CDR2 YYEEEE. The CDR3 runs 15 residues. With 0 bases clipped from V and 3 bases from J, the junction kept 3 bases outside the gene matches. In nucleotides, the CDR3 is TGTGCCAGCAGCTTGGGTGGGACAGTCAAAAACATTCAGTACTTC. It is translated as CASSLGGTVKNIQYF.

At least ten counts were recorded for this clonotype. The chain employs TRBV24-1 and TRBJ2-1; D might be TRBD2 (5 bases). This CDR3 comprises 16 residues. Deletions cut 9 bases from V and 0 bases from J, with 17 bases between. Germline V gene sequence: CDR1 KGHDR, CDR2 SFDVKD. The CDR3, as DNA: TGTGCCACCGGGGTTAGCGTTACGAGCTCCTACAATGAGCAGTTCTTC. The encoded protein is CATGVSVTSSYNEQFF.

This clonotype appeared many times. Here the CDR3 reads CASSLWTSGSWDEQFF. The CDR3, as DNA: TGTGCCAGCAGTTTATGGACTAGCGGGAGTTGGGATGAGCAGTTCTTC. V gene TRBV12-3 or TRBV12-4 combines with J gene TRBJ2-1, with 13 bases identical to TRBD2. V lost 2 bases and J lost 8; bases outside the gene matches: 6. The CDR3 contains 16 residues.

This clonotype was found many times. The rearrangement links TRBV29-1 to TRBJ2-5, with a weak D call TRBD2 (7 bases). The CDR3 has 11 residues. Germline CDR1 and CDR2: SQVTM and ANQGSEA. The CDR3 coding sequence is TGCGGGGGGGCGTACCAAGAGACCCAGTACTTC. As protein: CGGAYQETQYF. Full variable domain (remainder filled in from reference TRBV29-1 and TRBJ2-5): SAVISQKPSRDICQRGTSLTIQCQVDSQVTMMFWYRQQPGQSLTLIATANQGSEATYESGFVIDKFPISRPNLTFSTLTVSNMSPEDSSIYLCGGAYQETQYFGPGTRLLVL.

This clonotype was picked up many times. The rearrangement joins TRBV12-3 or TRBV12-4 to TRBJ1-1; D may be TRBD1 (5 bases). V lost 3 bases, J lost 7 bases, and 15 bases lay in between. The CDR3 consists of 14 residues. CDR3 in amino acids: CASSLGVRRSEAFF. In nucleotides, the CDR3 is TGTGCCAGCAGTTTGGGGGTAAGAAGGAGTGAAGCTTTCTTT.

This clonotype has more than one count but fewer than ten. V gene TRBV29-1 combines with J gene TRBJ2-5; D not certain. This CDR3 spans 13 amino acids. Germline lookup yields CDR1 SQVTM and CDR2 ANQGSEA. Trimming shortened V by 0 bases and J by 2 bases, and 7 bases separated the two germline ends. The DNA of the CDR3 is TGCAGCGTTGAAGACGGTTTACAAGAGACCCAGTACTTC. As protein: CSVEDGLQETQYF.

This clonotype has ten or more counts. The CDR3 region is CATSDSGLAGGQEQYF. The CDR3 region has the DNA TGTGCCACCAGTGATTCCGGACTAGCGGGAGGACAGGAGCAGTACTTC. The gene calls are TRBV24-1 and TRBJ2-7; the match to TRBD2 covers 14 bases. The CDR3 loop spans 16 amino acids. Germline assignment: CDR1 KGHDR and CDR2 SFDVKD. With V trimmed by 2 bases and J by 7 bases, 6 bases remained unmatched.

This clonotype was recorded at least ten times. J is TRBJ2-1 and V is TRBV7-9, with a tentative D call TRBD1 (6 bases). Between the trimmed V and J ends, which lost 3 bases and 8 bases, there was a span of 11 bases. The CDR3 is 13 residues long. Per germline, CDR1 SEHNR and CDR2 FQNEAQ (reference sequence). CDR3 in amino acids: CASSLGQGHEQFF. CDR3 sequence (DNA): TGTGCCAGCAGCTTGGGCCAGGGGCATGAGCAGTTCTTC.

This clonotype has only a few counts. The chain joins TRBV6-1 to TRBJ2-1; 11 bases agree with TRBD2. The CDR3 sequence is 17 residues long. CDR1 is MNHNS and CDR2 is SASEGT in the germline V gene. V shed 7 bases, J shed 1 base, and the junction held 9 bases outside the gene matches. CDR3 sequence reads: CASTKIAGGLSYNEQFF. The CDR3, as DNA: TGTGCCAGCACCAAGATAGCGGGAGGGCTGTCCTACAATGAGCAGTTCTTC.

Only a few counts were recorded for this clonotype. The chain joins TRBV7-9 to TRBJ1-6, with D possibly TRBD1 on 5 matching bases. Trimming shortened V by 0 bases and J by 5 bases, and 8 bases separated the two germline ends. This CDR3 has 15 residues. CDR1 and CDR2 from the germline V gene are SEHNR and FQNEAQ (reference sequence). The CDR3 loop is CASSLAGTDNSPLHF. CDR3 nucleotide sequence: TGTGCCAGCAGCTTAGCTGGGACGGATAATTCACCCCTCCACTTT.